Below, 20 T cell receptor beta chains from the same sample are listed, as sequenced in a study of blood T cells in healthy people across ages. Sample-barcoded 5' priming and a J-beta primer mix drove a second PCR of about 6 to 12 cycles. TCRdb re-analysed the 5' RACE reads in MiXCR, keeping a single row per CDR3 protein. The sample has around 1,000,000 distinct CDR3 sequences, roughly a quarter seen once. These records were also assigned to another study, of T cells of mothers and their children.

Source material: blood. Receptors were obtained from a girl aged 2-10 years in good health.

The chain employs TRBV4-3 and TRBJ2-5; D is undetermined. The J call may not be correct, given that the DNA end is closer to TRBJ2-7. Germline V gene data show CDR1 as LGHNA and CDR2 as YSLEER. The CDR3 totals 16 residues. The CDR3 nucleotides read TGCGCCAGCAGCCAAGATTACCGGGTAGGGAATTACGAGCAGTACTTC. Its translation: CASSQDYRVGNYEQYF.

CDR3: CASSLDSNRGTYEQYF. The CDR3 DNA reads TGTGCCAGCAGCTTAGATAGTAACAGGGGTACCTACGAGCAGTACTTC. The chain recombines TRBV7-9 with TRBJ2-5, with 7 positions matching TRBD1. TRBJ2-7 matches the DNA end more closely, so the J call is doubtful. This CDR3 region has 16 residues. Germline V gene lookup returns CDR1 SEHNR and CDR2 FQNEAQ (reference sequence).

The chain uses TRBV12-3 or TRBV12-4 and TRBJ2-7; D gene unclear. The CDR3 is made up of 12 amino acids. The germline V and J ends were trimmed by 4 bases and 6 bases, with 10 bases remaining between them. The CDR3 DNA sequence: TGTGCCAGCAGTTCCGCCGCATTCGAGCAGTACTTC. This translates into CASSSAAFEQYF.

The CDR3 loop is CSARDQGQAYNEQFF. CDR3 nucleotides: TGCAGTGCTAGAGATCAAGGACAGGCCTACAATGAGCAGTTCTTC. The rearrangement links TRBV20-1 to TRBJ2-1; the match to TRBD1 covers 7 bases. Looked up from germline, CDR1 is DFQATT and CDR2 is SNEGSKA (reference sequence). The ends lost 0 bases at V and 2 bases at J; junction bases unmatched: 4. The CDR3 is made up of 15 amino acids.

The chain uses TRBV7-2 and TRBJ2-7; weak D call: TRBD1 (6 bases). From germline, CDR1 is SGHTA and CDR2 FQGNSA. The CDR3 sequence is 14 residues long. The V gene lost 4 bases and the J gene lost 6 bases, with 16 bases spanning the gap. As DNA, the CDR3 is TGTGCCAGCAGCTCGTCCCGGGACATTCGCGAGCAGTACTTC. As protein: CASSSSRDIREQYF.

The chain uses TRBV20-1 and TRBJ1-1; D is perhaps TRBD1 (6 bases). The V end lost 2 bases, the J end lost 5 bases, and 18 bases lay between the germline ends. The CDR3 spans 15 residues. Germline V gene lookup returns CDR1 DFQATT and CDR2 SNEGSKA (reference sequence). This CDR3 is CSARIGSVRGTEAFF. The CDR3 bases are TGCAGTGCTAGAATCGGGAGTGTCAGGGGAACTGAAGCTTTCTTT.

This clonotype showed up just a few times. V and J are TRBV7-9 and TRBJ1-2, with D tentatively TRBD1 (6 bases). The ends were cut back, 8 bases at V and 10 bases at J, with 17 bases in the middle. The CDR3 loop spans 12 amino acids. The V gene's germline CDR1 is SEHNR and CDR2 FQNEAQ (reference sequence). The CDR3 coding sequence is TGTGCCAGCGGGTACAGGGAAGAAGCCTACACCTTC. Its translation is CASGYREEAYTF.

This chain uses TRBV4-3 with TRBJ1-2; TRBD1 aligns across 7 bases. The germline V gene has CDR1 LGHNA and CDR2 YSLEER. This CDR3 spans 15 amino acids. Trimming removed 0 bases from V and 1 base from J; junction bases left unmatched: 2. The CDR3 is CASSQEHRGNYGYTF. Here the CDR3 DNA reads TGCGCCAGCAGCCAAGAGCACAGGGGTAACTATGGCTACACCTTC.

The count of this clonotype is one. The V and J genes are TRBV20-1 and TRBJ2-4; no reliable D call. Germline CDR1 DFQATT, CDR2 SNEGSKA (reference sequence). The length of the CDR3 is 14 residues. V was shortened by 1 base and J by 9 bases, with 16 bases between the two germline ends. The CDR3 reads CSARVTEDRTIQYF. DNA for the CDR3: TGCAGTGCTAGAGTTACTGAAGACCGAACCATTCAGTACTTC.

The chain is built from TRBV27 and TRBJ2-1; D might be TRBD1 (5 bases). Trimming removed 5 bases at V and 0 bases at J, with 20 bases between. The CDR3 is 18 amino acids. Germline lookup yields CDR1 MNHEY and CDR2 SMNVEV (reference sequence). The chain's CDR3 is CASSPGWTEVHSYNEQFF. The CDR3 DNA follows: TGTGCCAGCAGTCCAGGGTGGACCGAGGTACACTCCTACAATGAGCAGTTCTTC.

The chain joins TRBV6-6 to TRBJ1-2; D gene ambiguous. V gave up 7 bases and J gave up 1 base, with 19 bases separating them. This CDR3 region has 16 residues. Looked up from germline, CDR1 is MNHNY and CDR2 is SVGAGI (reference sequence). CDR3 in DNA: TGTGCCAGCACTCTATCCGGGGTTATTGGTAACTATGGCTACACCTTC. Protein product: CASTLSGVIGNYGYTF.

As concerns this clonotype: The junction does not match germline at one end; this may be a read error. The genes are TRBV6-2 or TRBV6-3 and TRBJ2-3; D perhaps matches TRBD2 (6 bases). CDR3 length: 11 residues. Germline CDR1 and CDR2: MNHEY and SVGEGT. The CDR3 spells CATAGFSLTYF. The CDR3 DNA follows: TGTGCCACCGCGGGATTTTCTTTAACTTACTTT.

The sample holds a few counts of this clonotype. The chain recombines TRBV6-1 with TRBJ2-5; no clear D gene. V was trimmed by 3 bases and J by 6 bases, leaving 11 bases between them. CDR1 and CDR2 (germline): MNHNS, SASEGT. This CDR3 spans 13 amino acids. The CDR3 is CASSEAVVQTQYF. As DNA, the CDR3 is TGTGCCAGCAGTGAGGCCGTCGTTCAGACCCAGTACTTC.

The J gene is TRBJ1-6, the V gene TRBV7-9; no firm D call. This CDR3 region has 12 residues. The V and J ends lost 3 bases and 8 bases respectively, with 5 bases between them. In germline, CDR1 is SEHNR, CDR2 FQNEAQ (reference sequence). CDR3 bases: TGTGCCAGCAGCTTGGGTCATTCACCCCTCCACTTT. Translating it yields CASSLGHSPLHF.

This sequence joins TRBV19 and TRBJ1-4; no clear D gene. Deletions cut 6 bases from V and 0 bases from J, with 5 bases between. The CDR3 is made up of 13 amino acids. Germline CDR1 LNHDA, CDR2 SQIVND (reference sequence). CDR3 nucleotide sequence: TGTGCCAGTAGGCTTCCAACTAATGAAAAACTGTTTTTT. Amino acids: CASRLPTNEKLFF.

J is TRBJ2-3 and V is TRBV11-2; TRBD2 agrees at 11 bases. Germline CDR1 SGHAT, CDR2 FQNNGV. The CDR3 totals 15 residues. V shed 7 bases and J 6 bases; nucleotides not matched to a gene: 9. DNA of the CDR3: TGTGCCAGCAACACCGGGACTAGCGGTTCTGATACGCAGTATTTT. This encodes CASNTGTSGSDTQYF.

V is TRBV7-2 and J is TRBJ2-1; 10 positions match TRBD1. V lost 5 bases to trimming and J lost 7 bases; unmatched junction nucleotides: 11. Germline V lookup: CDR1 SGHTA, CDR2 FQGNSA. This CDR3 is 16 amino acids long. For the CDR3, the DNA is TGTGCCAGCAGCGAAGTTACCGGGACAGGGGTTAATGAGCAGTTCTTC. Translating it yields CASSEVTGTGVNEQFF. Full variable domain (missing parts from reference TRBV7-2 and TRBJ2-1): GAGVSQSPSNKVTEKGKDVELRCDPISGHTALYWYRQSLGQGLEFLIYFQGNSAPDKSGLPSDRFSAERTGGSVSTLTIQRTQQEDSAVYLCASSEVTGTGVNEQFFGPGTRLTVL.

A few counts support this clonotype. The DNA of the CDR3 is TGTGCCAGCAGTCTCTACAGGGGGTCGCTCTCCGAGCAGTACTTC. It yields the protein CASSLYRGSLSEQYF. The chain recombines TRBV28 with TRBJ2-7, with TRBD1 matching over 8 bases. Trimming at V came to 5 bases and at J to 6 bases, leaving 12 bases not matched to a gene. Germline values: CDR1 MDHEN, CDR2 SYDVKM. This CDR3 region has 15 residues.

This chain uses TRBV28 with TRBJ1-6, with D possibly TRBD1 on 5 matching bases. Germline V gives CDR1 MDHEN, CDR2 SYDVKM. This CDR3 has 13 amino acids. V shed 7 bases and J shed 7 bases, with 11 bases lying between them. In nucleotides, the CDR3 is TGTGCCAGCAAGGTGGGACTAAATTCACCCCTCCACTTT. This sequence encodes CASKVGLNSPLHF.

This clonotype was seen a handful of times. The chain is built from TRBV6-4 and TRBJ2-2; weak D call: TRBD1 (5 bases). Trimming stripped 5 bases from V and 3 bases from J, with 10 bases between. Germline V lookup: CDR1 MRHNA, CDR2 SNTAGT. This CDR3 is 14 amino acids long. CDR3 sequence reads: CASSPDSYTGELFF. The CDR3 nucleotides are TGTGCCAGCAGTCCTGACAGCTACACCGGGGAGCTGTTTTTT.